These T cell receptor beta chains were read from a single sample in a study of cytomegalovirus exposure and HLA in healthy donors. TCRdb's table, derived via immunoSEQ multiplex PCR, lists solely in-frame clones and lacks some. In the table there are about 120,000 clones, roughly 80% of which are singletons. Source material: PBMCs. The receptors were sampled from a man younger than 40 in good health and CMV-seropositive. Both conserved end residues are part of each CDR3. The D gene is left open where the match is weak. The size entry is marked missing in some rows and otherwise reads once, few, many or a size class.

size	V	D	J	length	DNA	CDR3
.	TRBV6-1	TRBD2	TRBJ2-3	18	TGTGCCAGCAGTGAGTGGGCCCTTAGCGGGAGGGCCGGTGATACGCAGTATTTT	CASSEWALSGRAGDTQYF
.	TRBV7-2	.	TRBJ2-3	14	TGTGCCAGCAGCTTTGGGCAGGACACAGATACGCAGTATTTT	CASSFGQDTDTQYF
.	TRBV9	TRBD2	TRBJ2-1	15	TGTGCCAGCAGCGCGGGACTAGCGGTACACAATGAGCAGTTCTTC	CASSAGLAVHNEQFF
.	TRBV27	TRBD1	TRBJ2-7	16	TGTGCCAGCAGTTTCCTGGACAGGGGGAACTCCTACGAGCAGTACTTC	CASSFLDRGNSYEQYF
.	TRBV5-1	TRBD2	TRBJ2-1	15	TGCGCCAGCAGCTTAACTAGCGGGATTAACGATGAGCAGTTCTTC	CASSLTSGINDEQFF
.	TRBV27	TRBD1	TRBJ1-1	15	TGTGCCAGCAGTATAGGGACAGGGGGGAACACTGAAGCTTTCTTT	CASSIGTGGNTEAFF
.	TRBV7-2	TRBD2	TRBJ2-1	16	TGTGCCAGCAGCCCTCGGACTAGCGGGGGATACAATGAGCAGTTCTTC	CASSPRTSGGYNEQFF
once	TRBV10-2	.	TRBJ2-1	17	TGCGCCAGCAGTGAGGAAGGCGGGGGCGTCCTAGCGAATGAGCAGTTCTTC	CASSEEGGGVLANEQFF
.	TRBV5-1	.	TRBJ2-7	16	TGCGCCAGCAGCTTGGGTACTAGCCGATACTCCTACGAGCAGTACTTC	CASSLGTSRYSYEQYF
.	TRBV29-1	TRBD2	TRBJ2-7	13	TGCAGCGTTCAACGGGACTATGATGGGGAGCAGTACTTC	CSVQRDYDGEQYF
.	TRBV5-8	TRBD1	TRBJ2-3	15	TGTGCCAGCAGCTTGCAGACAGGGGTAATCGATACGCAGTATTTT	CASSLQTGVIDTQYF
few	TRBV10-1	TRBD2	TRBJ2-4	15	TGCGCCAGCGAACGTCGGGAGGAAGCCAAAAACATTCAGTACTTC	CASERREEAKNIQYF
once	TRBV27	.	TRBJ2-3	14	TGTGCCAGCAGTTTCTTGCAGGTTCCAGATACGCAGTATTTT	CASSFLQVPDTQYF
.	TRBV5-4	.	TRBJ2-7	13	TGTGCCAGCAGCTTGGCCGCGTCCTACGAGCAGTACTTC	CASSLAASYEQYF
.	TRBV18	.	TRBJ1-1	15	TGTGCCAGCTCACGAAGCACAGGTGCGGACACTGAAGCTTTCTTT	CASSRSTGADTEAFF
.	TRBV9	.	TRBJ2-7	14	TGTGCCAGCAGCGTAGACGGTCTTGGAGACGAGCAGTACTTC	CASSVDGLGDEQYF
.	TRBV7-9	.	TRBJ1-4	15	TGTGCCAGCAGCTTGGGATGGGGGCAGAATGAAAAACTGTTTTTT	CASSLGWGQNEKLFF
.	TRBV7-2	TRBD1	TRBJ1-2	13	TGTGCCAGCAGGATACATACAGGGGAAGGCTACACCTTC	CASRIHTGEGYTF
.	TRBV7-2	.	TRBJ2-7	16	TGTGCCAGCAGCCTCACTCCCGGGGGTTTGTCCTACGAGCAGTACTTC	CASSLTPGGLSYEQYF
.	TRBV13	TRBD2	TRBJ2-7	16	TGTGCCAGCAGCATCCTGACTAGCGGGCAATCCTACGAGCAGTACTTC	CASSILTSGQSYEQYF
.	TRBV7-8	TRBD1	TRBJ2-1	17	TGTGCCAGCAGCTTAGGTTCCGGGACAGGGGACGGCGATGAGCAGTTCTTC	CASSLGSGTGDGDEQFF
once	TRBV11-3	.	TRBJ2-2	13	TGTGCCAGCAGCTTAGAGGAGCCCGGGGAGCTGTTTTTT	CASSLEEPGELFF
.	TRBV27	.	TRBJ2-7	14	TGTGCCAGCAGTTTATCGGTTGGCGGATCCGAGCAGTACTTC	CASSLSVGGSEQYF
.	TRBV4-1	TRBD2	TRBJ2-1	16	TGCGCCAGCAGCCTGTGGACTAGCGGGAGATCTGGAGAGCAGTTCTTC	CASSLWTSGRSGEQFF
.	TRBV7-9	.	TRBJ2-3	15	TGTGCCAGCAGCCCAACCAACGGTCGCCCAGATACGCAGTATTTT	CASSPTNGRPDTQYF
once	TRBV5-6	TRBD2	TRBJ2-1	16	TGTGCCAGCAGCTTGGCACTAGCGGGAGGCTACAATGAGCAGTTCTTC	CASSLALAGGYNEQFF
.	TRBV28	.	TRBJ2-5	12	TGTGCCAGCAGTCTACTCCAAGAGACCCAGTACTTC	CASSLLQETQYF
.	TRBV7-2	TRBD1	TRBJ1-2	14	TGTGCCAGCAGCCGGGACAGACAGGGCTATGGCTACACCTTC	CASSRDRQGYGYTF
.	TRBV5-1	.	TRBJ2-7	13	TGCGCCAGCAGCTCGACAGGAGCCTACGAGCAGTACTTC	CASSSTGAYEQYF
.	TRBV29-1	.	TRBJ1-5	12	TGCAGCGTCCGACAAGGCAATCAGCCCCAGCATTTT	CSVRQGNQPQHF
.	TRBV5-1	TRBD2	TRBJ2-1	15	TGCGCCAGCAGCTTTTTGACTAGCGACGACAATGAGCAGTTCTTC	CASSFLTSDDNEQFF
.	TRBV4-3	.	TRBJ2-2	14	TGCGCCAGCAGCCAAGATGTAGTCGGCGGGGAGCTGTTTTTT	CASSQDVVGGELFF